Below, 2 T cell receptor beta chains from the same sample are listed, as sequenced in a study of glioma-infiltrating T cells. The iRepertoire nested amplicon-rescue multiplex PCR amplified TCR alpha and beta CDR3s from RNA. Each CDR3 protein is one row after TCRdb ran MiXCR on the multiplex PCR reads. Among approximately 90,000 distinct CDR3 sequences listed, roughly 23% were seen once. The sequencing input was glioma tissue, nonneoplastic brain tissue, or PBMCs (not recorded which). These receptors were obtained from a human donor with low-grade glioma or glioblastoma, undergoing nonglioma brain surgery, or in good health (not recorded which).

This clonotype was counted a few times. A much larger clonotype is one base distant, so this may be a read error. This CDR3 reads CASSPGLHVGTREQYF. CDR3 nucleotide sequence: TGTGCCAGCAGTCCGGGATTGCATGTCGGGACACGCGAGCAGTACTTC. The rearrangement joins TRBV6-1 to TRBJ2-7; possible D gene TRBD1, 6 bases. Trimming pared 5 bases from V and 6 bases from J, leaving 23 bases between. Per germline, CDR1 MNHNS and CDR2 SASEGT. This CDR3 is 16 amino acids long.

At least ten counts were recorded for this clonotype. The rearrangement joins TRBV29-1 to TRBJ1-2, with 9 bases lining up with TRBD1. The germline gives CDR1 SQVTM, CDR2 ANQGSEA. CDR3 length: 12 residues. V lost 6 bases, J lost 8 bases, and 7 bases stayed unmatched. The CDR3 loop is CSVEGQGGGYTF. Written as DNA, the CDR3 is TGCAGCGTGGAGGGACAGGGTGGCGGCTACACCTTC.